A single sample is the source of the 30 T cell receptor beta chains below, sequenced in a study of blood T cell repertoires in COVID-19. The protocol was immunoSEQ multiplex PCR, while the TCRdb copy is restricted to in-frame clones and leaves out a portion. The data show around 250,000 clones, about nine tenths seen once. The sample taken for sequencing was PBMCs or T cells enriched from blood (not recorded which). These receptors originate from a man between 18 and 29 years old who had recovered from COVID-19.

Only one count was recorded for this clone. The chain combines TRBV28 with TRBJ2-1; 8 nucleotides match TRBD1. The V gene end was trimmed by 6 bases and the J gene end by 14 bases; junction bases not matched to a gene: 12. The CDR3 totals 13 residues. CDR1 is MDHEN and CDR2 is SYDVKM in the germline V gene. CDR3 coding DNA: TGTGCCAGCAGGGGACCGGGACAGGCCGTGGAGTTCTTC. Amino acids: CASRGPGQAVEFF.

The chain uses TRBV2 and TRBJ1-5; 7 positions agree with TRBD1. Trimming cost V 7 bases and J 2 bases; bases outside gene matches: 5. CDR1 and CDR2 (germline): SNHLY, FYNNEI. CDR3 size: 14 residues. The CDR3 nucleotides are TGTGCCAGCATGCCTACAGGGGGCAATCAGCCCCAGCATTTT. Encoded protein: CASMPTGGNQPQHF. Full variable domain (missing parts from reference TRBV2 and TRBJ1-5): EPEVTQTPSHQVTQMGQEVILRCVPISNHLYFYWYRQILGQKVEFLVSFYNNEISEKSEIFDDQFSVERPDGSNFTLKIRSTKLEDSAMYFCASMPTGGNQPQHFGDGTRLSIL.

The chain's CDR3 is CASSLAPETEAFF. The CDR3 bases are TGTGCCAGCAGCTTAGCCCCCGAGACTGAAGCTTTCTTT. The J gene is TRBJ1-1, the V gene TRBV7-9; D gene uncertain. The CDR3 is made up of 13 amino acids. Germline V lookup: CDR1 SEHNR, CDR2 FQNEAQ (reference sequence). Trimming pared 0 bases from V and 5 bases from J, leaving 7 bases between.

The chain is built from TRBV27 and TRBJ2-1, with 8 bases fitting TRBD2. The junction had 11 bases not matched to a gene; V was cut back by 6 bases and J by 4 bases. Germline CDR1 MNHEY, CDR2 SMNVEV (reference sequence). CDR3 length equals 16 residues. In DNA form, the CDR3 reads TGTGCCAGCAGGGCCGAAGCGGGAGCGATATACAATGAGCAGTTCTTC. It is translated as CASRAEAGAIYNEQFF.

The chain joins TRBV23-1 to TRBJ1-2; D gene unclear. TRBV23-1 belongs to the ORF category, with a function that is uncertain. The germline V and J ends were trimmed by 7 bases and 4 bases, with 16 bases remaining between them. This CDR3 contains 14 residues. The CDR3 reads CASKDLVPGYGYTF. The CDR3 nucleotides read TGCGCCAGCAAGGACTTGGTCCCGGGCTATGGCTACACCTTC.

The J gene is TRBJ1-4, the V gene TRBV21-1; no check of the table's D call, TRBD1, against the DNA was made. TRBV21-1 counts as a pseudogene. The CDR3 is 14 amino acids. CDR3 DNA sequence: TGTGCCAGCAGCTCCTTAGGGGTAAATGAAAAACTGTTTTTT. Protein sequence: CASSSLGVNEKLFF.

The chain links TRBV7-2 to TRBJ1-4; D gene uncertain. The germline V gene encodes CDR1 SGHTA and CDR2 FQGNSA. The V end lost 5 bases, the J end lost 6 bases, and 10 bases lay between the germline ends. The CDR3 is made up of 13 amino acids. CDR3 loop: CASSRNPDEKLFF. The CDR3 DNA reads TGTGCCAGCAGCCGCAACCCGGATGAAAAACTGTTTTTT.

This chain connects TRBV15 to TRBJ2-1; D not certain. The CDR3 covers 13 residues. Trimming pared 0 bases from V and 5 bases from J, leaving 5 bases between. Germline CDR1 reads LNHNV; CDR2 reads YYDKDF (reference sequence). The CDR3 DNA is TGTGCCACCAGCAGAGATCCTCACAATGAGCAGTTCTTC. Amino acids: CATSRDPHNEQFF.

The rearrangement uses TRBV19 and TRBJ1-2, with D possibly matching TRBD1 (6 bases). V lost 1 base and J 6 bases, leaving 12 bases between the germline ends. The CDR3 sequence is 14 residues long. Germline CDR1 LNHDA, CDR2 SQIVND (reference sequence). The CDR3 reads CASSIVWQGNGYTF. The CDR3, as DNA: TGTGCCAGTAGTATAGTGTGGCAGGGGAATGGCTACACCTTC.

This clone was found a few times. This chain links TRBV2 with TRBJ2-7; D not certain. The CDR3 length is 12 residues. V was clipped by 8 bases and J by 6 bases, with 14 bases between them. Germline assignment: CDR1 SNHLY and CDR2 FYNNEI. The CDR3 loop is CASVGPRSEQYF. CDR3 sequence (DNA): TGTGCCAGCGTTGGCCCTAGATCCGAGCAGTACTTC.

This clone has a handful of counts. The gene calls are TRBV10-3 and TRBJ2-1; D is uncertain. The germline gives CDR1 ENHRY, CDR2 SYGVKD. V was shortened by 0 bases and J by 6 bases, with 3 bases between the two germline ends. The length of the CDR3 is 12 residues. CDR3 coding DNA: TGTGCCATCAGTGAGTCGGCCAATGAGCAGTTCTTC. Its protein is CAISESANEQFF.

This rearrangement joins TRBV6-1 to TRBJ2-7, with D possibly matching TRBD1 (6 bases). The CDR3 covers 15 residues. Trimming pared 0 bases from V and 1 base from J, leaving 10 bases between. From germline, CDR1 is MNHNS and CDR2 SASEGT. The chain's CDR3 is CASSEAGAPSYEQYF. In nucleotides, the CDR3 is TGTGCCAGCAGTGAAGCGGGGGCCCCTTCCTACGAGCAGTACTTC.

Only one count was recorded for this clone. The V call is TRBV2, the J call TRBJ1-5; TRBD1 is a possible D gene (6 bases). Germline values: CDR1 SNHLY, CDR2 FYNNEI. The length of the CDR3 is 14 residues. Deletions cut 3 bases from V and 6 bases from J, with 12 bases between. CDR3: CASSDRGSIQPQHF. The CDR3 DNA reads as TGTGCCAGCAGTGACAGGGGCAGTATTCAGCCCCAGCATTTT.

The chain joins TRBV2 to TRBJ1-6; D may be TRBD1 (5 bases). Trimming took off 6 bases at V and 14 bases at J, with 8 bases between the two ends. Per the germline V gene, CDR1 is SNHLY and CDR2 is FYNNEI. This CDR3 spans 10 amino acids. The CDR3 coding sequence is TGTGCCAGCAGGCAACAGGCCCTCCACTTT. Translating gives CASRQQALHF.

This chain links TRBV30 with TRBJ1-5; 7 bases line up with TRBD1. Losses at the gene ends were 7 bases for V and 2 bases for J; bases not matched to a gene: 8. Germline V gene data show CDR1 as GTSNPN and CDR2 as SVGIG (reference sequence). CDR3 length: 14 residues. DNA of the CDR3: TGTGCCTTTGGACAGGCTGGGGGCAATCAGCCCCAGCATTTT. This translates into CAFGQAGGNQPQHF.

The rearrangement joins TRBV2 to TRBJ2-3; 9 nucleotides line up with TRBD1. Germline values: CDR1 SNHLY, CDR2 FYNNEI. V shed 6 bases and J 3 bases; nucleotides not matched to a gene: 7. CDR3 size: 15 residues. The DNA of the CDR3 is TGTGCCAGCAGGGCTACAGGGGGCTGGACAGATACGCAGTATTTT. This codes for CASRATGGWTDTQYF.

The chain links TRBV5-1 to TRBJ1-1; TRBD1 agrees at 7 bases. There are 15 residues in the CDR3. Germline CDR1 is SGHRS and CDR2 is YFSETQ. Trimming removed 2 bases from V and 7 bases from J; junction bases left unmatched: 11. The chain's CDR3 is CASSLGTTGRGEAFF. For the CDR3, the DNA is TGCGCCAGCAGCTTAGGTACGACAGGGCGGGGTGAAGCTTTCTTT.

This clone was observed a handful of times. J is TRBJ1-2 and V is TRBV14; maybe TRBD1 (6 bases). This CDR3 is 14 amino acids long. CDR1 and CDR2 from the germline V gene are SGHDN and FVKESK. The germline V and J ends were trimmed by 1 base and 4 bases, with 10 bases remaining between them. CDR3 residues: CASSQVRDTYGYTF. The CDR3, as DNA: TGTGCCAGCAGCCAAGTCCGGGACACCTATGGCTACACCTTC.

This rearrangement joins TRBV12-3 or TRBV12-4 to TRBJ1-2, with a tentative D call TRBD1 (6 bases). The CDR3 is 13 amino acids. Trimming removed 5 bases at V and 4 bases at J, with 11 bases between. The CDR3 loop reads CASSPQGSYGYTF. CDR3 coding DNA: TGTGCCAGCAGTCCACAGGGTTCCTATGGCTACACCTTC.

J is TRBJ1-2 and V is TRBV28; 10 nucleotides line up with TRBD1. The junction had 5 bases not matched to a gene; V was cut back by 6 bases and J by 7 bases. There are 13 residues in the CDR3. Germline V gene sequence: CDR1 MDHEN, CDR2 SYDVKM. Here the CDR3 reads CASSEGQGLGYTF. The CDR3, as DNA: TGTGCCAGCAGCGAGGGACAGGGGCTTGGCTACACCTTC.

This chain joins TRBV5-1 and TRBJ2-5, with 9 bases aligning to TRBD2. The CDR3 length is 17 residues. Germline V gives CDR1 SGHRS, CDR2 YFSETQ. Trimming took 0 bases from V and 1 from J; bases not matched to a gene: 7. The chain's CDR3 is CASSLAGAGGLQETQYF. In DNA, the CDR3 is TGCGCCAGCAGCTTGGCGGGAGCGGGGGGCCTCCAAGAGACCCAGTACTTC.

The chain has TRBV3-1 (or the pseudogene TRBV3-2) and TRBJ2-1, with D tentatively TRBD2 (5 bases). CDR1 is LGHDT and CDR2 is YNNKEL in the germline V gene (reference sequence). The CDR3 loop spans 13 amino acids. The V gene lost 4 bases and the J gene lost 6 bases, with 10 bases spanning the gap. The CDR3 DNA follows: TGTGCCAGCAGCCCTCCGGGGAGCAATGAGCAGTTCTTC. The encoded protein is CASSPPGSNEQFF.

CDR3 DNA sequence: TGCAGCGTGGCCCTCGACAGGGAGACTGAAGCTTTCTTT. It yields the protein CSVALDRETEAFF. The rearrangement joins TRBV29-1 to TRBJ1-1; 7 bases align to TRBD1. The CDR3 runs to 13 residues. V shed 6 bases, J shed 5 bases, and the junction held 9 bases outside the gene matches. The germline CDR1 and CDR2 sequences are SQVTM and ANQGSEA.

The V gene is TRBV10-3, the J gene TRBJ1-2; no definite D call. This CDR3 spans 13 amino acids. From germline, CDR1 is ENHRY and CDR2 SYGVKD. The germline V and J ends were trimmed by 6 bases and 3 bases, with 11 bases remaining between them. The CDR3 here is CAISPSQDYGYTF. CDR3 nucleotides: TGTGCCATCAGCCCGAGTCAGGACTATGGCTACACCTTC.

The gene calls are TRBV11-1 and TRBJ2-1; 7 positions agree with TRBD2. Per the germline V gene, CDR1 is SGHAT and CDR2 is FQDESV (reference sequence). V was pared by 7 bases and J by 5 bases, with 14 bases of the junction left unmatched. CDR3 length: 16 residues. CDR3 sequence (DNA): TGTGCCAGCAAATACGGTGAGGCGGGAGCGAACAATGAGCAGTTCTTC. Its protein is CASKYGEAGANNEQFF.

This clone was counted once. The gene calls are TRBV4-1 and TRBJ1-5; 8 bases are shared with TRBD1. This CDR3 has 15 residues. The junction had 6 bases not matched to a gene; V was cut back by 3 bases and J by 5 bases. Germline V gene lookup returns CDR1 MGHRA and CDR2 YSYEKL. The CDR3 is CASSHDRGLYQPQHF. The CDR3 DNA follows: TGCGCCAGCAGCCACGACAGGGGATTATATCAGCCCCAGCATTTT.

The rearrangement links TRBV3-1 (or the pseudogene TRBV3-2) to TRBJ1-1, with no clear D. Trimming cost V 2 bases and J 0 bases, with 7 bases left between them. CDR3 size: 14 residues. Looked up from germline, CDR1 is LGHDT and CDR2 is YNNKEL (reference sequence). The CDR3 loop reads CASSQPTVNTEAFF. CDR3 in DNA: TGTGCCAGCAGCCAACCGACTGTGAACACTGAAGCTTTCTTT.

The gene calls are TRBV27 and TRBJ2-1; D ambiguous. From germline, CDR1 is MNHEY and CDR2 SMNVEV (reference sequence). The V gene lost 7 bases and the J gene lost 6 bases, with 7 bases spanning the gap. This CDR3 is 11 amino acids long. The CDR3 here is CASMVGNEQFF. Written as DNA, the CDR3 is TGTGCCAGCATGGTCGGCAATGAGCAGTTCTTC.

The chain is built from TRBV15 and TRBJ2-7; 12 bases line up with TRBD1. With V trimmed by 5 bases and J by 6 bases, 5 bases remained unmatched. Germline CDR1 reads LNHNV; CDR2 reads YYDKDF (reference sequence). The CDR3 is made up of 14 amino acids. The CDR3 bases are TGTGCCACCAGCGGGGACAGGGGGCATCTCGAGCAGTACTTC. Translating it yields CATSGDRGHLEQYF.

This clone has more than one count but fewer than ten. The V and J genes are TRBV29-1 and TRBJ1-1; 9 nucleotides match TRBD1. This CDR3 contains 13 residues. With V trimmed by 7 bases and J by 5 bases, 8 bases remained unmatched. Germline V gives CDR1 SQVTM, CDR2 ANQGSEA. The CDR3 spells CSETGTGSTEAFF. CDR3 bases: TGCAGCGAGACCGGGACAGGGAGTACTGAAGCTTTCTTT.